Listed here is a single T cell receptor (beta chain). Profiling relied on immunoSEQ multiplex PCR, and the TCRdb table lists in-frame clones only, not all of them. The sample consists of 150,000 or so clones, roughly four fifths of them appearing once. The sample comes from a study of blood T cell repertoires in COVID-19. The sample consisted of PBMCs or T cells enriched from blood (not recorded which). This receptor was identified in a man aged 50-59 years who had recovered from COVID-19.

In DNA, the CDR3 is TGTGCCAGCAGCTGGGACAGCGACACCGGGGAGCTGTTTTTT. Its translation: CASSWDSDTGELFF. J is TRBJ2-2 and V is TRBV5-4; 7 positions match TRBD1. Trimming at V came to 3 bases and at J to 3 bases, leaving 2 bases not matched to a gene. The CDR3 totals 14 residues. Germline CDR1 SGHNT, CDR2 YYREEE (reference sequence). Full variable domain (outside the CDR3, taken from reference TRBV5-4 and TRBJ2-2): ETGVTQSPTHLIKTRGQQVTLRCSSQSGHNTVSWYQQALGQGPQFIFQYYREEENGRGNFPPRFSGLQFPNYSSELNVNALELDDSALYLCASSWDSDTGELFFGEGSRLTVL.